The 15 T cell receptor beta chains reported below all come from one sample, sequenced in a study of CD8+CD57+ T cells in acquired aplastic anemia. The template for TCR beta VDJ and CDR3 sequence profiling was genomic DNA. One entry per CDR3 protein, called by TCRdb with MiXCR from the reads. The sample gives some 200,000 distinct CDR3 sequences, 30% to 40% of which show up once; around 1.1% is in the top ten. Sequencing used sorted CD4+, CD8+, or CD8+CD57+ T cells (not recorded which) from PBMCs. The origin of the receptors is a human donor in good health, serving as a control.

This clonotype was counted once. Since no conserved phenylalanine or tryptophan closes the CDR3, a read error is the likely cause. This chain uses TRBV6-5 with TRBJ2-1, with 14 nucleotides matching TRBD2. Germline V gene lookup returns CDR1 MNHEY and CDR2 SVGAGI. The ends lost 0 bases at V and 7 bases at J; junction bases unmatched: 2. This CDR3 has 16 amino acids. CDR3 amino acids: CASSYSGTSGRNEQFL. DNA of the CDR3: TGTGCCAGCAGTTACTCCGGGACTAGCGGGAGAAATGAGCAGTTCCTC.

The table lists this clonotype with many counts. The V and J genes are TRBV7-3 and TRBJ1-2; 8 nucleotides agree with TRBD1. The V gene's germline CDR1 is SGHTA and CDR2 FQGTGA. The CDR3 spans 13 residues. With 3 bases clipped from V and 4 bases from J, the junction kept 1 base outside the gene matches. The CDR3 protein is CASSFTGGYGYTF. Here the CDR3 DNA reads TGTGCCAGCAGCTTCACAGGGGGCTATGGCTACACCTTC.

There are many counts of this clonotype. The rearrangement joins TRBV10-3 to TRBJ2-1; possibly TRBD2 for D (5 bases). The CDR3 extends over 15 amino acids. The germline V gene encodes CDR1 ENHRY and CDR2 SYGVKD. The V gene lost 9 bases and the J gene lost 1 base, with 16 bases spanning the gap. For the CDR3, the DNA is TGTGCCATTAGGGCAGCTGGAGGATCCTACAATGAGCAGTTCTTC. Translating gives CAIRAAGGSYNEQFF.

The chain has TRBV25-1 and TRBJ1-6; 9 bases align to TRBD1. The germline gives CDR1 MGHDK, CDR2 SYGVNS. The CDR3 spans 15 residues. Losses at the gene ends were 5 bases for V and 2 bases for J; bases not matched to a gene: 1. The DNA for the CDR3 is TGTGCCAGCAGTTACAGGGGGCCCTATAATTCACCCCTCCACTTT. This encodes CASSYRGPYNSPLHF.

This clonotype came up many times. The chain links TRBV11-1 to TRBJ1-1; D is uncertain. The germline CDR1 and CDR2 sequences are SGHAT and FQDESV (reference sequence). Trimming shortened V by 5 bases and J by 1 base, and 23 bases separated the two germline ends. This CDR3 is built from 18 residues. The chain's CDR3 is CASSPNRTFGRPNTEAFF. CDR3 coding DNA: TGTGCCAGCAGCCCCAACCGGACGTTTGGGCGGCCGAACACTGAAGCTTTCTTT.

This clonotype was recorded at least ten times. The rearrangement joins TRBV29-1 to TRBJ2-2; D is perhaps TRBD2 (7 bases). V lost 6 bases to trimming and J lost 7 bases, with 15 bases between them. CDR3 length: 13 residues. Per germline, CDR1 SQVTM and CDR2 ANQGSEA. CDR3 amino acids: CSVPGGRDGELFF. The CDR3 DNA sequence: TGCAGCGTACCCGGGGGGCGGGACGGGGAGCTGTTTTTT.

Of note for this clonotype: This sequence may be a read error, since a much larger clone differs from it by one base. The chain combines TRBV29-1 with TRBJ1-5; maybe TRBD1 (5 bases). The CDR3 is 13 residues long. Trimming left V 4 bases short and J 9 bases short, with 16 bases between. Germline assignment: CDR1 SQVTM and CDR2 ANQGSEA. CDR3 nucleotide sequence: TGCAGCGTTGTTTATGGGGCTGGTCGGCCCCAGCATTTT. Its protein is CSVVYGAGRPQHF.

The chain employs TRBV19 and TRBJ2-5, with TRBD1 as a possible D gene (5 bases). CDR1 and CDR2 (germline): LNHDA, SQIVND (reference sequence). Trimming pared 1 base from V and 5 bases from J, leaving 14 bases between. The CDR3 length is 15 residues. Here the CDR3 reads CASSIGTPDWETQYF. The CDR3 DNA follows: TGTGCCAGTAGTATAGGGACACCGGATTGGGAGACCCAGTACTTC.

The rearrangement links TRBV2 to TRBJ2-5; 7 nucleotides line up with TRBD2. The germline gives CDR1 SNHLY, CDR2 FYNNEI. V gave up 6 bases and J gave up 5 bases; unmatched junction bases: 9. This CDR3 comprises 14 residues. CDR3 nucleotide sequence: TGTGCCAGCAGCTCCGGGACTAATACTGAGACCCAGTACTTC. Translating gives CASSSGTNTETQYF.

The genes are TRBV25-1 and TRBJ2-7; D ambiguous. This CDR3 is 11 amino acids long. The ends were cut back, 1 base at V and 6 bases at J, with 4 bases in the middle. Per germline, CDR1 MGHDK and CDR2 SYGVNS. CDR3 protein: CASSELIEQYF. CDR3 in DNA: TGTGCCAGCAGTGAATTGATCGAGCAGTACTTC.

A remark on this clonotype: Because the CDR3's place on the DNA is in doubt, the DNA is left out and the CDR3 is given as listed by TCRdb. V is TRBV10-3 and J is TRBJ1-1. CDR1 is ENHRY, CDR2 SYGVKD, per germline. 13 amino acids form the CDR3, both terminal residues included. CDR3 sequence: CDICSAVNTEAFF.

The chain employs TRBV20-1 and TRBJ2-3; TRBD1 agrees at 12 bases. The ends lost 2 bases at V and 4 bases at J; junction bases unmatched: 7. There are 16 residues in the CDR3. Germline values: CDR1 DFQATT, CDR2 SNEGSKA (reference sequence). As DNA, the CDR3 is TGCAGTGCTAGAAACCCGGGACAGGGGGCGGCAGATACGCAGTATTTT. Translated: CSARNPGQGAADTQYF.

Of note for this clonotype: A much larger clone lies a single base off, so this may be a read error. The chain is built from TRBV7-2 and TRBJ2-3; the D is unclear. V shed 8 bases and J shed 6 bases, with 6 bases lying between them. Germline V lookup: CDR1 SGHTA, CDR2 FQGNSA. CDR3 length: 10 amino acids. The CDR3 sequence is CASGPDTQYF. CDR3 bases: TGTGCCAGCGGCCCCGATACGCAGTATTTT.

This clonotype was detected many times. The rearrangement links TRBV24-1 to TRBJ1-3; no clear D gene. The ends were cut back, 1 base at V and 4 bases at J, with 4 bases in the middle. The CDR3 runs to 13 residues. Germline V gene data show CDR1 as KGHDR and CDR2 as SFDVKD. The CDR3 sequence is CATSDLWGNTIYF. CDR3 nucleotide sequence: TGTGCCACCAGTGATTTATGGGGAAACACCATATATTTT.

J is TRBJ1-5 and V is TRBV2; D is unresolved. CDR1 and CDR2 (germline): SNHLY, FYNNEI. The CDR3 contains 12 residues. The V gene lost 6 bases and the J gene lost 14 bases, with 17 bases spanning the gap. The CDR3 sequence is CASSLGLAHEHF. As DNA, the CDR3 is TGTGCCAGCAGCTTAGGACTAGCCCATGAGCATTTT.